This T cell receptor (beta chain) was retrieved from a study of T cell changes during pregnancy in multiple sclerosis. This CDR3 region has 15 residues. V gave up 3 bases and J gave up 1 base; unmatched junction bases: 1. Germline CDR1 reads SGHTA; CDR2 reads FQGTGA. The data were produced by immunoSEQ multiplex PCR, yet TCRdb's version contains in-frame clones alone and is incomplete. The sample lists 70,000 to 80,000 clones, around nine tenths occurring once. This clonotype was obtained from a female donor in good health, enrolled as a control in a pregnancy study. The genes are TRBV7-3 and TRBJ2-2; 8 nucleotides agree with TRBD1. This sample comprised peripheral blood, obtained after pregnancy. Written as DNA, the CDR3 is TGTGCCAGCAGCTTGACAGGGGAGAACACCGGGGAGCTGTTTTTT. Its translation: CASSLTGENTGELFF.